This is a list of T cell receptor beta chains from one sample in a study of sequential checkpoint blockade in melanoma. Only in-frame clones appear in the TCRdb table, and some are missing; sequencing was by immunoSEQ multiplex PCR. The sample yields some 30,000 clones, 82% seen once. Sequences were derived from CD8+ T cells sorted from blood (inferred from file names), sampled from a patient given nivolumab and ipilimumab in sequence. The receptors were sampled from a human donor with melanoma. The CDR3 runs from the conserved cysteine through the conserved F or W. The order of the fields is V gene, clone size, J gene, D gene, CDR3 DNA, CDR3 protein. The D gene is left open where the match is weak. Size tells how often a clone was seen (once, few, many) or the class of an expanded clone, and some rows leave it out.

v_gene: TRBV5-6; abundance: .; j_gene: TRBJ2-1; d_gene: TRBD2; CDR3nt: TGTGCCAGCAGCTTGGAACTAGCGGGGGGGCCCCCCAATGAGCAGTTCTTC; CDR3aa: CASSLELAGGPPNEQFF
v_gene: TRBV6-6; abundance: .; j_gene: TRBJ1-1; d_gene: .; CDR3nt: TGTGCCAGCAGCCCCCGGGGGTTACGGAACACTGAAGCTTTCTTT; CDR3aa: CASSPRGLRNTEAFF
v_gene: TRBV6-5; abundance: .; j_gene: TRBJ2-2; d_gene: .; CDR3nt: TGTGCCAGCAGTCCCATAGTCACCGGGGAGCTGTTTTTT; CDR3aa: CASSPIVTGELFF
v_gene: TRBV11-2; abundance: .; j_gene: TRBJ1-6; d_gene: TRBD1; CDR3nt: TGTGCCAGCAGCTCCTCCGGGACAGGGGGCTGGAATTCACCCCTCCACTTT; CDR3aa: CASSSSGTGGWNSPLHF
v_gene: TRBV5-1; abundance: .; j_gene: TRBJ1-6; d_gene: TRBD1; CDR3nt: TGCGCCAGCAGGACGACCGGAGGACAGGGTAATTCACCCCTCCACTTT; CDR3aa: CASRTTGGQGNSPLHF
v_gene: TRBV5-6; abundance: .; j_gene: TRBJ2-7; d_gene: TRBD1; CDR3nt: TGTGCCAGCAGCTGGACAGGCCAGATTACCTACGAGCAGTACTTC; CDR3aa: CASSWTGQITYEQYF
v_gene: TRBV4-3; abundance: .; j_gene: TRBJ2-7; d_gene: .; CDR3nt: TGCGCCAGCAGCCAAGGGTCGGACAGTTCCTACGAGCAGTACTTC; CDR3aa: CASSQGSDSSYEQYF
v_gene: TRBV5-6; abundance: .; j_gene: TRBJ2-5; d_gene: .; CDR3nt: TGTGCCAGCAGCTTGTACCTAGGAGAGACCCAGTACTTC; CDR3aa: CASSLYLGETQYF
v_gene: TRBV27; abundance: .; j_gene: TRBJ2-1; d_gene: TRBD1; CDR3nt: TGTGCCAGCAGTAATTATAGGGACAGGGGCCTCTACAATGAGCAGTTCTTC; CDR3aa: CASSNYRDRGLYNEQFF
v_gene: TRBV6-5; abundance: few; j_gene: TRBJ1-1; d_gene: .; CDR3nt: TGTGCCAGCAACCAGGGGAGGGGTTTGGCTGAAGCTTTCTTT; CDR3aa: CASNQGRGLAEAFF
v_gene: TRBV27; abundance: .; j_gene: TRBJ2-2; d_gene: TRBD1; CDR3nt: TGTGCCAGCAGCCCGGGGACAGCGAACACCGGGGAGCTGTTTTTT; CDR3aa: CASSPGTANTGELFF
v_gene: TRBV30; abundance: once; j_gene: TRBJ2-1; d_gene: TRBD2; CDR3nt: TGTGCCTGGAGTCCCAGCGGGGGTGTGAATGAGCAGTTCTTC; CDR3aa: CAWSPSGGVNEQFF
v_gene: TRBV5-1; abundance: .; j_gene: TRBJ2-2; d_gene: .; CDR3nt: TGCGCCAGCAGCTTGGGAGTTGGAGGGACCGGGGAGCTGTTTTTT; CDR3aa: CASSLGVGGTGELFF
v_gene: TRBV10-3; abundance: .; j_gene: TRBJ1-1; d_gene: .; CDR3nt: TGTGCCATCAGTGATGTGCAGGGATTTGATGAAGCTTTCTTT; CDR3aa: CAISDVQGFDEAFF
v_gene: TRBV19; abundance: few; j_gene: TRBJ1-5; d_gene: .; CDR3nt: TGTGCCAGTAGTATAGTAATAAATCAGCCCCAGCATTTT; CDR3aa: CASSIVINQPQHF
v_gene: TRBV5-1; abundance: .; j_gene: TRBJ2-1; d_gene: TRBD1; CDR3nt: TGCGCCAGCAGTCAAACAGGGGCCCCCTACAATGAGCAGTTCTTC; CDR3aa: CASSQTGAPYNEQFF
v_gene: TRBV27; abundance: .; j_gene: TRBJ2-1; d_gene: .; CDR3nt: TGTGCCAGCAGTTTCCTAGGACAGAGCCCGGGGAATGAGCAGTTCTTC; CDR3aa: CASSFLGQSPGNEQFF
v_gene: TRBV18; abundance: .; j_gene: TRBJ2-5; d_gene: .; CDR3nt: TGTGCCAGCTCACCGGAGGTCGAGGAGACCCAGTACTTC; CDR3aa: CASSPEVEETQYF
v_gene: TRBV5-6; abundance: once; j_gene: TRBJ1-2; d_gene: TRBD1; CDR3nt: TGTGCCAGCAATTTTCAGGGGGCGAGTGGCTACACCTTC; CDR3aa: CASNFQGASGYTF
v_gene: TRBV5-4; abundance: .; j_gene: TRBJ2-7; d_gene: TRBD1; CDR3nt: TGTGCCAGCAGCCTGGACAGGGGGGCCTACGAGCAGTACTTC; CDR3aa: CASSLDRGAYEQYF
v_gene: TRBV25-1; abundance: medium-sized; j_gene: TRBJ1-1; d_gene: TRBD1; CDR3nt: TGTGCCAGCAGTGCAAGGGACAGTGTTCGCATGAACACTGAAGCTTTCTTT; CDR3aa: CASSARDSVRMNTEAFF
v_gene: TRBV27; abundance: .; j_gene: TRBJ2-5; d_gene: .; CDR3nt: TGTGCCAGCAGTGCAGGGGGGTATAGGGAGACCCAGTACTTC; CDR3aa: CASSAGGYRETQYF
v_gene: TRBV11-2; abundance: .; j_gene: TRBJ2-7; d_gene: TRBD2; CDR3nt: TGTGCCAGCAGCTTATACGGGAGGGGCTACGAGCAGTACTTC; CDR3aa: CASSLYGRGYEQYF
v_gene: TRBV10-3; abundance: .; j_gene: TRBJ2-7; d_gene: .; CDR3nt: TGTGCCATCGGGCAGGGTGATTACGAGCAGTACTTC; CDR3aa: CAIGQGDYEQYF
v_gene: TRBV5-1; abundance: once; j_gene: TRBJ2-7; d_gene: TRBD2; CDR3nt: TGCGCCAGCATACCCGGGACTAGCGGGGCCGCCTACGAGCAGTACTTC; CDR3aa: CASIPGTSGAAYEQYF
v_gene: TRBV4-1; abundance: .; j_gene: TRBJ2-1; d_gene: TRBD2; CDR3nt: TGCGCCAGCAGCCCGGGAGGCGGGATTGTAATCTACAATGAGCAGTTCTTC; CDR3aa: CASSPGGGIVIYNEQFF
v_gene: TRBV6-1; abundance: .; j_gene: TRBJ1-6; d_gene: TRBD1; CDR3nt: TGTGCCAGCGCTATGGGACAGCTTCTTAATTCACCCCTCCACTTT; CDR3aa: CASAMGQLLNSPLHF
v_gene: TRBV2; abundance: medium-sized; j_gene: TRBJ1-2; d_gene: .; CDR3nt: TGTGCCAACCACGCAGGATATGGCTACACCTTC; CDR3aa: CANHAGYGYTF
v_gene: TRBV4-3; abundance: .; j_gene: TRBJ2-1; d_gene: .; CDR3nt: TGCGCCAGCAGTCCTCTAAGCGGCGGCCCCTACAATGAGCAGTTCTTC; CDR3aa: CASSPLSGGPYNEQFF
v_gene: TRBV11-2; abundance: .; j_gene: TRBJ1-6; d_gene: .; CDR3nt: TGTGCCAGCAGCTTAGAAGGGGTGGGCATTCGTTCACCCCTCCACTTT; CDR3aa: CASSLEGVGIRSPLHF
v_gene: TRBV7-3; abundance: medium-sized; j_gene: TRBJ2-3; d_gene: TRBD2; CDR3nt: TGTGCCAGCAGCTTAATGGCGGGAGCGACAGATACGCAGTATTTT; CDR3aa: CASSLMAGATDTQYF
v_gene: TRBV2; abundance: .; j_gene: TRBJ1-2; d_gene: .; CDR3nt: TGTGCCAGCTACCCACAGGGAGACGGCTACACCTTC; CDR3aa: CASYPQGDGYTF
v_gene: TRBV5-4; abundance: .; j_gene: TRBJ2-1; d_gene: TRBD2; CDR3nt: TGTGCCAGCAGCACTGGGGCTAGCGGGGGCAATGAGCAGTTCTTC; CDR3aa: CASSTGASGGNEQFF
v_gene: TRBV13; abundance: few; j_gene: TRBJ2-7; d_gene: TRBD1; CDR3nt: TGTGCCAGCAGCTACCGGGACAGGGGGGACTACGAGCAGTACTTC; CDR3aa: CASSYRDRGDYEQYF
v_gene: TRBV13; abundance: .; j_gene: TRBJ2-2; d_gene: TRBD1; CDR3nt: TGTGCCAGCAGCTCCGAAGACAGGGTTTCCGGGGAGCTGTTTTTT; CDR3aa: CASSSEDRVSGELFF
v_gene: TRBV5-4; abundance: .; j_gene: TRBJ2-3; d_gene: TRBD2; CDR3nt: TGTGCCAGCAGCGGTGAGAACTTAGCGGGAGATCTGGATACGCAGTATTTT; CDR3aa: CASSGENLAGDLDTQYF
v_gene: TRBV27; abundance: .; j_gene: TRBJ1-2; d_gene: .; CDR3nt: TGTGCCAGCAGTTTATCACGGGGATATGGCTACACCTTC; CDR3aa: CASSLSRGYGYTF
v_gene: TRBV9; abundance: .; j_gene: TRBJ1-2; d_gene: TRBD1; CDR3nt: TGTGCCAGCAGCCCCACCCAGCGGCCAGGGGGTAACGGCTACACCTTC; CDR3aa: CASSPTQRPGGNGYTF
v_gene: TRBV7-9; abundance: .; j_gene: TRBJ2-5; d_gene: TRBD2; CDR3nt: TGTGCCAGCAGCTTAGACGGTATAGCGGGAGAAACGTACTTC; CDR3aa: CASSLDGIAGETYF
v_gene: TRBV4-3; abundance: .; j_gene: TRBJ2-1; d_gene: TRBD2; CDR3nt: TGCGCCAGCAGCCAAGATCAGGTATTAGCGGGGGGTTACTACAATGAGCAGTTCTTC; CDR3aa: CASSQDQVLAGGYYNEQFF
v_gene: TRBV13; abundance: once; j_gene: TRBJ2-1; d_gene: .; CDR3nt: TGTGCCAGCAGCTTATTGGAGAGCAATGAGCAGTTCTTC; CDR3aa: CASSLLESNEQFF
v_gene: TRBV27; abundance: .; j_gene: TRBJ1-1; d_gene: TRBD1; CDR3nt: TGTGCCAGCAGCTTAGACAGGGGCACTGAAGCTTTCTTT; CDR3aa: CASSLDRGTEAFF
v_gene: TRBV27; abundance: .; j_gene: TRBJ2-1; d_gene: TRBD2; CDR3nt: TGTGCCAGCAGTTTATTCGAGGGAGGGCCTTACAATGAGCAGTTCTTC; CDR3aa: CASSLFEGGPYNEQFF
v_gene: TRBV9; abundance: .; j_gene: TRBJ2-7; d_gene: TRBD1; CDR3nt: TGTGCCAGCAGCGTCAGGACAGGGTACGAGCAGTACTTC; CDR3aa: CASSVRTGYEQYF
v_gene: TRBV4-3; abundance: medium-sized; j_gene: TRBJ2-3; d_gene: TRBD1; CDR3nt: TGCGCCAGCAGCCAAGACCCGGGACAGGGCACAGATACGCAGTATTTT; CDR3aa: CASSQDPGQGTDTQYF
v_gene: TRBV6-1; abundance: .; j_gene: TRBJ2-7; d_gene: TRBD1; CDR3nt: TGTGCCAGCAGTGCCCCGGGACAGGTATACGAGCAGTACTTC; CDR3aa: CASSAPGQVYEQYF
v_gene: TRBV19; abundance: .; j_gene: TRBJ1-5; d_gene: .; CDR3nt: TGTGCCAGTAGTATCAGCAGGGGTAGCAATCAGCCCCAGCATTTT; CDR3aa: CASSISRGSNQPQHF